Below, 3 T cell receptor beta chains from the same sample are listed, as sequenced in a study of Graves' ophthalmopathy and Graves' hyperthyroidism. TCR beta CDR3 regions were amplified from RNA transcripts. The workflow started with a first-round RT-PCR run with HTBI primers and then moved on to a second-round multiplex PCR. TCRdb analysed the multiplex PCR reads with MiXCR anew, one entry per CDR3 protein. The data contain hundreds of thousands of distinct CDR3 sequences, 14% of them seen just once; the ten biggest clones take up more than 8.5%. Sequenced material: blood. The origin of the receptors is a woman aged 30 to 39 with Graves' ophthalmopathy.

This clonotype has ten or more counts. This clone may be a read error of a much larger clone one base away. The chain recombines TRBV7-3 with TRBJ1-2, with D perhaps matching TRBD1 (6 bases). Germline-derived CDR1 and CDR2 are SGHTA and FQGTGA. The CDR3 has 15 amino acids. The V end lost 10 bases, the J end lost 8 bases, and 26 bases lay between the germline ends. The CDR3 DNA reads TGTGCCAACAGTAGGGACACCTTAGGCCCTTCGGGCTACACCTTC. This gives the protein CANSRDTLGPSGYTF.

This clonotype was seen many times. The gene calls are TRBV30 and TRBJ2-5, with D maybe TRBD2 (6 bases). The CDR3 has 11 amino acids. Germline lookup yields CDR1 GTSNPN and CDR2 SVGIG (reference sequence). With 2 bases removed from V and 10 bases from J, the gap between germline ends came to 11 bases. DNA of the CDR3: TGTGCCTGGAGTCCATCGGGAGACCAGTACTTC. Translated, it gives CAWSPSGDQYF.

This clonotype was counted between two and nine times. This sequence joins TRBV30 and TRBJ2-6; 10 bases map to TRBD2. Germline CDR1 GTSNPN, CDR2 SVGIG (reference sequence). CDR3 length: 17 amino acids. V lost 0 bases to trimming and J lost 3 bases; unmatched junction nucleotides: 5. Written as DNA, the CDR3 is TGTGCCTGGAGTGTAGCGGGAGGGCCGTTTGGGGCCAACGTCCTGACTTTC. Translated, it gives CAWSVAGGPFGANVLTF.